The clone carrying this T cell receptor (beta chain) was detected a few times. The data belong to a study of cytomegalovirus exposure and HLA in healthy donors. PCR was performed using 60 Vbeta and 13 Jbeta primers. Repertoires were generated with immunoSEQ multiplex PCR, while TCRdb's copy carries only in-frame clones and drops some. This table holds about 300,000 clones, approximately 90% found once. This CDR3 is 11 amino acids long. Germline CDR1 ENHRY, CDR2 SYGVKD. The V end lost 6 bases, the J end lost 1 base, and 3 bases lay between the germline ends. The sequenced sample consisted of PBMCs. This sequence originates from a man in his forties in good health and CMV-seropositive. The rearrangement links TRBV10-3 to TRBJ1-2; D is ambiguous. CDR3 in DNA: TGTGCCATCAGCAGTAACTATGGCTACACCTTC. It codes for CAISSNYGYTF.